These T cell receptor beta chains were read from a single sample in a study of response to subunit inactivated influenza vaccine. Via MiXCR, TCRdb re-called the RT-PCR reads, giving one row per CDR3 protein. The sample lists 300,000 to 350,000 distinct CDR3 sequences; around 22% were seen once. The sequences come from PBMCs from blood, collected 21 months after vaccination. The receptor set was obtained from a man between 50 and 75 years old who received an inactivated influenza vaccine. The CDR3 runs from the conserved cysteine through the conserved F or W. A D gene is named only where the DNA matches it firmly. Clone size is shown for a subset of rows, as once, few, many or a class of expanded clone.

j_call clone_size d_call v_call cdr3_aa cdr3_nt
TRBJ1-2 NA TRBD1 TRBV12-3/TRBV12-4 CASSYHRGRTYGYTF TGTGCCAGCAGTTACCACAGGGGCAGGACCTATGGCTACACCTTC
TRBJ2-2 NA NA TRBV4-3 CASSQARFPGVGTGELFF TGCGCCAGCAGCCAGGCAAGATTTCCAGGGGTTGGGACCGGGGAGCTGTTTTTT
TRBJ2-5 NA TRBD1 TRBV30 CAWALGGFETQYF TGTGCCTGGGCCTTAGGGGGCTTTGAGACCCAGTACTTC
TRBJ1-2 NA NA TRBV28 CASSLRRGSGYTF TGTGCCAGCAGTTTACGAAGGGGATCAGGCTACACCTTC
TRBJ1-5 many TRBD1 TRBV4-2 CASSQGTGDQPQHF TGTGCCAGCAGCCAAGGGACAGGGGATCAGCCCCAGCATTTT
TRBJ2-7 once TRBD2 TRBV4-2 CASSRGLAGGSSYEQYF TGTGCCAGCAGCCGGGGACTAGCGGGAGGGAGCTCCTACGAGCAGTACTTC
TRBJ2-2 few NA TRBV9 CASSVSGNTGELFF TGTGCCAGCAGCGTTTCAGGGAACACCGGGGAGCTGTTTTTT
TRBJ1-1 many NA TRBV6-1 CASRRGVNTEAFF TGTGCCAGCAGGAGGGGGGTGAACACTGAAGCTTTCTTT
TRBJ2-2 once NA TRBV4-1 CASTPRGGLNTGELFF TGCGCCAGCACACCCCGGGGAGGACTAAACACCGGGGAGCTGTTTTTT
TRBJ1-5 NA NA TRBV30 CAWSVIGGSNQPQHF TGTGCCTGGAGTGTAATAGGGGGTAGCAATCAGCCCCAGCATTTT
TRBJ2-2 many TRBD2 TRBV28 CASTRTSYKGGELFF TGTGCCAGCACCCGGACTAGCTACAAGGGCGGGGAGCTGTTTTTT
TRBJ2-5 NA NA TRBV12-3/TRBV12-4 CASSLDRVGETQYF TGTGCCAGCAGTTTAGACAGGGTTGGCGAGACCCAGTACTTC
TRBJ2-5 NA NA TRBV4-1 CASSQDGSVRETQYF TGCGCCAGCAGCCAAGATGGTTCAGTTCGAGAGACCCAGTACTTC
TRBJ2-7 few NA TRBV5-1 CASSTRTEAYEQYF TGCGCCAGCAGCACGCGGACAGAAGCCTACGAGCAGTACTTC
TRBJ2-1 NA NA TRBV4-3 CASSQSEIFGSYNEQFF TGCGCCAGCAGCCAATCAGAGATATTCGGATCCTACAATGAGCAGTTCTTC
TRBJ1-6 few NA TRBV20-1 CSARNGSSYNSPLHF TGCAGTGCTAGAAACGGGAGCTCCTATAATTCACCCCTCCACTTT
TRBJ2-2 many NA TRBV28 CASTGGRGNTGELFF TGTGCCAGCACCGGGGGCAGGGGCAACACCGGGGAGCTGTTTTTT
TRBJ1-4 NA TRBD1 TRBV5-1 CASSWGQGRGEKLFF TGCGCCAGCAGCTGGGGACAGGGGAGAGGCGAAAAACTGTTTTTT
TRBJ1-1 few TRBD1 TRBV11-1 CASSSGGLGGQANTEAFF TGTGCCAGCAGCTCAGGGGGCCTAGGAGGGCAGGCGAACACTGAAGCTTTCTTT
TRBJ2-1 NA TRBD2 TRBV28 CASSPGLGSYNAQFF TGTGCCAGCAGTCCCGGACTAGGATCCTACAATGCGCAGTTCTTC
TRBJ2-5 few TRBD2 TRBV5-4 CASSWGLADLETQYF TGTGCCAGCAGCTGGGGACTAGCGGACCTGGAGACCCAGTACTTC
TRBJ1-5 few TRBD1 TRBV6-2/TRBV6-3 CASRPDRGGYSNQPQHF TGTGCCAGCAGACCAGACAGGGGCGGATATAGCAATCAGCCCCAGCATTTT
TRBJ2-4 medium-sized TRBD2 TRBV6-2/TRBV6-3 CAILSGGASKNIQYF TGTGCCATCCTTAGCGGGGGGGCGTCCAAAAACATTCAGTACTTC
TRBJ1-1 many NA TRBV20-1 CSARVPWETQAFF TGCAGTGCTAGGGTCCCTTGGGAGACACAAGCTTTCTTT
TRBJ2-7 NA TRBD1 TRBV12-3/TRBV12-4 CASRGFPGQGYEQYF TGTGCCAGCAGGGGATTTCCGGGACAGGGCTACGAGCAGTACTTC
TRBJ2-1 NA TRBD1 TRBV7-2 CASSLGRQGTSYNEQFF TGTGCCAGCAGCTTAGGGAGACAGGGGACCTCCTACAATGAGCAGTTCTTC
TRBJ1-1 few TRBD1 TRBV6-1 CASSRNRGYTEAFF TGTGCCAGCAGTCGCAACAGGGGGTATACTGAAGCTTTCTTT
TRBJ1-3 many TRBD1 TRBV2 CASSEGTGNSGNTIYF TGTGCCAGCAGTGAAGGGACAGGTAACTCTGGAAACACCATATATTTT
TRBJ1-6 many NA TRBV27 CASSNGNSPLHF TGTGCCAGCAGTAATGGGAATTCACCCCTCCACTTT
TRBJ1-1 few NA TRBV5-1 CASSKGNSNTEAFF TGCGCCAGCAGTAAGGGGAACAGCAACACTGAAGCTTTCTTT
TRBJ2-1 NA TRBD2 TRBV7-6 CASSKMGGSGDNEQFF TGTGCCAGCAGTAAAATGGGGGGGAGCGGGGACAATGAGCAGTTCTTC
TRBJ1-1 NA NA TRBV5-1 CASSLGRYSMNTEAFF TGCGCCAGCAGCTTGGGCCGTTACAGCATGAACACTGAAGCTTTCTTT
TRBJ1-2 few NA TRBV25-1 CASSGRFSGDGYTF TGTGCCAGCAGCGGGAGGTTCAGCGGTGATGGCTACACCTTC
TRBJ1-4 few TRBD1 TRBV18 CASSPDRTGRNEKLFF TGTGCCAGCTCACCAGATAGGACAGGCCGTAATGAAAAACTGTTTTTT
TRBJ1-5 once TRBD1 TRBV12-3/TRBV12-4 CASSQGAPPPQHF TGTGCCAGCAGTCAGGGGGCCCCTCCGCCCCAGCATTTT
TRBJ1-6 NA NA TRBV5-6 CASSSALDGDSPLHF TGTGCCAGCAGCTCGGCCCTTGACGGCGATTCACCCCTCCACTTT
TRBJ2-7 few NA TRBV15 CATSRLEGRGYEQYF TGTGCCACCAGCAGATTAGAGGGGCGTGGGTACGAGCAGTACTTC
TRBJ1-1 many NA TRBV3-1 CASSLLGRDTEAFF TGTGCCAGCAGCCTTCTTGGCAGGGACACTGAAGCTTTCTTT
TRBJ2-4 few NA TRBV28 CASRELGKNIQYF TGTGCCAGCAGGGAACTCGGAAAAAACATTCAGTACTTC
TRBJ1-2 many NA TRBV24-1 CATSERGYGYTF TGTGCCACCAGTGAAAGGGGTTATGGCTACACCTTC
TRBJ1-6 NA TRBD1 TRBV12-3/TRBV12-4 CASSLAGQVNSPLHF TGTGCCAGCAGTTTAGCAGGACAGGTTAATTCACCCCTCCACTTT
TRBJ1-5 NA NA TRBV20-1 CSARRPRNQPQHF TGCAGTGCTAGGAGACCCCGCAATCAGCCCCAGCATTTT
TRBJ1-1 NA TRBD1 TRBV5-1 CASSLLRGQGSTEAFF TGCGCCAGCAGCCTCCTGAGGGGACAGGGATCCACTGAAGCTTTCTTT
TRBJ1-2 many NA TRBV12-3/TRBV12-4 CASSPPGGGARGYTF TGTGCCAGCAGTCCCCCAGGAGGTGGAGCTCGGGGCTACACCTTC
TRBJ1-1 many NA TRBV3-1 CASSQGQNTEAFF TGTGCCAGCAGCCAAGGACAGAACACTGAAGCTTTCTTT
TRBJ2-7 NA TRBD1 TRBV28 CASSLNPTGTGSYEQYF TGTGCCAGCAGTTTAAACCCTACCGGGACAGGGTCCTACGAGCAGTACTTC
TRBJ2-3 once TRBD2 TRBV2 CASMYRGGTDTQYF TGTGCCAGCATGTACCGGGGGGGCACAGATACGCAGTATTTT
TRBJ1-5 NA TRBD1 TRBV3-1 CASSQGIDRDAAPYSNQPQHF TGTGCCAGCAGCCAAGGTATCGACAGGGATGCAGCCCCGTATAGCAATCAGCCCCAGCATTTT
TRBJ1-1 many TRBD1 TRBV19 CASSVDRGNTEAFF TGTGCCAGTAGTGTGGACAGGGGGAACACTGAAGCTTTCTTT
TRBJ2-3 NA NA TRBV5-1 CASSPQSVATQYF TGCGCCAGCAGCCCCCAATCCGTCGCTACGCAGTATTTT
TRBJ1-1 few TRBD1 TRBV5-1 CASSLGGQMGREAFF TGCGCCAGCAGCTTGGGGGGACAGATGGGGCGAGAAGCTTTCTTT
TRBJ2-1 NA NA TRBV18 CASSPRMAVSPYNEQFF TGTGCCAGCTCACCACGAATGGCAGTATCACCCTACAATGAGCAGTTCTTC
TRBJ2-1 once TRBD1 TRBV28 CASSFAGTGMNEQFF TGTGCCAGCAGTTTCGCGGGGACAGGGATGAATGAGCAGTTCTTC